These T cell receptor beta chains were read from a single sample in a study of blood T cell repertoires in COVID-19. Measured with immunoSEQ multiplex PCR; TCRdb has only the in-frame clones, and not every one. Of 360,000 or so clones in the sample, almost 90% were seen once. The sequenced sample was PBMCs or T cells enriched from blood (not recorded which). The origin of the receptors is a woman in her 30s who had been exposed to COVID-19. Both conserved end residues are part of each CDR3. The D gene is left open where the match is weak. Clone sizes are given selectively: once, few, many, or a class where the clone is expanded.

d_call	v_call	j_call	clone_size	cdr3_nt	cdr3_aa
.	TRBV11-3	TRBJ2-5	.	TGTGCCAGCCAGTACCAAGAGACCCAGTACTTC	CASQYQETQYF
TRBD2	TRBV7-9	TRBJ2-3	few	TGTGCCAGCAGCCTTAGCGGGGATACGCAGTATTTT	CASSLSGDTQYF
TRBD1	TRBV15	TRBJ1-5	.	TGTGCCACCAGCAGAGGACAGGGCCTCAATCAGCCCCAGCATTTT	CATSRGQGLNQPQHF
.	TRBV15	TRBJ2-2	.	TGTGCCACCAGCAGTGGCAGGTCGCCCGGGGAGCTGTTTTTT	CATSSGRSPGELFF
TRBD2	TRBV5-1	TRBJ2-7	.	TGCGCCAGCAGCTTCCTAGCGGGAGGCTTATACGAGCAGTACTTC	CASSFLAGGLYEQYF
.	TRBV27	TRBJ2-7	once	TGTGCCAGCAGTTTAAAGATGGCGGGAACCTACGAGCAGTACTTC	CASSLKMAGTYEQYF
TRBD2	TRBV10-3	TRBJ2-1	.	TGTGCCAGTTCGGAAAGCCTAGCGGGAGTAAACAATGAGCAGTTCTTC	CASSESLAGVNNEQFF
.	TRBV5-1	TRBJ2-3	.	TGCGCCAGCAGCTTGGCAACCGAGCTACCCACAGATACGCAGTATTTT	CASSLATELPTDTQYF
TRBD1	TRBV18	TRBJ1-4	.	TGTGCCAGCTCACCATTATCAGGGGGCACTGAAAAACTGTTTTTT	CASSPLSGGTEKLFF
TRBD1	TRBV6-5	TRBJ1-2	.	TGTGCCAGCAGTACGGACAGGCAACCTAACTATGGCTACACCTTC	CASSTDRQPNYGYTF
TRBD2	TRBV27	TRBJ2-3	.	TGTGCCAGCAGTTTTGGGCTAGCGGGAAAGTCTAGCACAGATACGCAGTATTTT	CASSFGLAGKSSTDTQYF
.	TRBV29-1	TRBJ2-5	.	TGCAGCGTTGCTTATCAGGGGGGTCTTTTGCACTTC	CSVAYQGGLLHF
.	TRBV5-1	TRBJ2-3	.	TGCGCCAGCAGCGCCGGGACATGGGGGGATACGCAGTATTTT	CASSAGTWGDTQYF
TRBD1	TRBV5-1	TRBJ1-1	.	TGCGCCAGCAGCTTGACAGGGGTTACTGAAGCTTTCTTT	CASSLTGVTEAFF
TRBD1	TRBV5-1	TRBJ1-3	once	TGCGCCAGCAGCCCCGGGACAGAGGGAAACACCATATATTTT	CASSPGTEGNTIYF
.	TRBV18	TRBJ2-7	.	TGTGCCAGCTCACGCGTAGGGGGCTCCTACGAGCAGTACTTC	CASSRVGGSYEQYF
.	TRBV5-5	TRBJ2-2	.	TGTGCCAGCAGCTTGGAAGGGAGCGGGGAGCTGTTTTTT	CASSLEGSGELFF
.	TRBV28	TRBJ1-1	.	TGTGCCAGCAGTTTGGCAGGGGCCATGAACACTGAAGCTTTCTTT	CASSLAGAMNTEAFF
.	TRBV5-3	TRBJ1-5	.	TGTGCCAGAAGCTATGGACAGCGCTATCAGCCCCAGCATTTT	CARSYGQRYQPQHF
.	TRBV1	TRBJ1-1	.	TGCACCAGCAGCCAAGTAGGGGTGAGTACTGAAGCTTTCTTT	CTSSQVGVSTEAFF
TRBD1	TRBV29-1	TRBJ1-6	.	TGCAGCGTTGGTACAGGGGATGGTTCACCCCTCCACTTT	CSVGTGDGSPLHF
TRBD2	TRBV28	TRBJ2-3	once	TGTGCCAGCAGTTTACGCTGGAAGCGGGAGGGGACAGATACGCAGTATTTT	CASSLRWKREGTDTQYF
TRBD1	TRBV29-1	TRBJ1-2	once	TGCAGCGTTATGCAGGGGGCGATTGGCTACACCTTC	CSVMQGAIGYTF
TRBD2	TRBV19	TRBJ2-3	.	TGTGCCAGTAGTAGGCCCAAAAAAGCGGGAGAACGAACAGATACGCAGTATTTT	CASSRPKKAGERTDTQYF
TRBD2	TRBV19	TRBJ2-7	.	TGTGCCAGTAGTATCGACACTAGCGCCTACGAGCAGTACTTC	CASSIDTSAYEQYF
TRBD1	TRBV3-1/TRBV3-2	TRBJ2-7	.	TGTGCCAGCAGCCGTTCCGGGACAGGGTCCTACGAGCAGTACTTC	CASSRSGTGSYEQYF
.	TRBV19	TRBJ1-5	.	TGTGCCAGTAGTACGGAAAGGAAGGGCCGACCAGCGGTTGGCAATCAGCCCCAGCATTTT	CASSTERKGRPAVGNQPQHF
TRBD1	TRBV15	TRBJ1-5	.	TGTGCCACCAGCAACCCGACAGGGGTCCTAAATCAGCCCCAGCATTTT	CATSNPTGVLNQPQHF
.	TRBV9	TRBJ1-3	.	TGTGCCAGCAGCGAGGGAGGGGGGACACCAGGAAACACCATATATTTT	CASSEGGGTPGNTIYF
TRBD2	TRBV10-1	TRBJ2-7	.	TGCGCCAGCAGTGAGTCGTGGGGGACTAGGCCTTGGGAGCAGTACTTC	CASSESWGTRPWEQYF
.	TRBV24-1	TRBJ1-2	few	TGTGCCACCAGTGATAGAAGGGACAAAATTCATGGCTACACCTTC	CATSDRRDKIHGYTF
.	TRBV12-3/TRBV12-4	TRBJ2-1	.	TGTGCCAGCAGCCGCGGGACGCCCGAGTTCTTC	CASSRGTPEFF
TRBD1	TRBV9	TRBJ2-7	.	TGTGCCAGCAGCGTAGGGGAGGGGACAGGGGCCTACGAGCAGTACTTC	CASSVGEGTGAYEQYF
.	TRBV7-2	TRBJ1-6	.	TGTGCCAGCAGCTTAGGTCTACCAGGGGATTCACCCCTCCACTTT	CASSLGLPGDSPLHF
.	TRBV20-1	TRBJ1-4	.	TGCAGTGCGGGCCGAAATGAAAAACTGTTTTTT	CSAGRNEKLFF
TRBD2	TRBV28	TRBJ2-1	.	TGTGCCAGCAGTTCCCCGACTAGCGGGAGTGCCTACAATGAGCAGTTCTTC	CASSSPTSGSAYNEQFF
TRBD2	TRBV28	TRBJ2-7	.	TGTGCCAGCAGCATAGGGACTAGCGGCTCCTACGAGCAGTACTTC	CASSIGTSGSYEQYF
.	TRBV2	TRBJ2-7	few	TGTGCCAGCAGTGACCCTCTCGACACGACCTACGAGCAGTACTTC	CASSDPLDTTYEQYF
.	TRBV2	TRBJ1-1	.	TGTGCCAGCAGTGATGTCGGGGGAGACACTGAAGCTTTCTTT	CASSDVGGDTEAFF
.	TRBV7-9	TRBJ1-1	.	TGTGCCAGCAGCTTGGGCGCTGCCACTGAAGCTTTCTTT	CASSLGAATEAFF
.	TRBV5-1	TRBJ2-1	.	TGCGCCAGCAGCTTTTCTGAGAAAGAGCAGTTCTTC	CASSFSEKEQFF
.	TRBV30	TRBJ1-1	.	TGTGCCTGGAGCAAGGACGGACCAGGGGCTGAAGCTTTCTTT	CAWSKDGPGAEAFF
TRBD1	TRBV18	TRBJ1-1	few	TGTGCCAGCTCACCTCCCGGACAGGGTGGTACTGAAGCTTTCTTT	CASSPPGQGGTEAFF